One TCR beta chain is described in this entry. The source of the sample is a study of blood T cell repertoires in COVID-19. Those enrolled, adults aged roughly 18 to 95 years, came from 24 US areas. Cohorts were based on clinical histories the participants reported. Two negative PCRs, clearance, or symptom resolution characterized the recovered Cohort 3 donors. V was trimmed by 1 base and J by 5 bases, leaving 8 bases between them. Germline V gene data show CDR1 as SNHLY and CDR2 as FYNNEI. The CDR3 consists of 13 residues. Authors' processing steps: Quantification of nucleated cells was approximated via reference gene primer amplification. Assay used: immunoSEQ multiplex PCR; TCRdb lists only in-frame clones, some missing. That table is the source of V, J and clone size, and D and trimming were worked out from the DNA. The sample shows almost 250,000 clones, around 87% of them seen only once.

The rearrangement joins TRBV2 to TRBJ1-2, with a possible D match to TRBD1 (5 bases). The origin of this receptor is a woman between 45 and 60 years old who had recovered from COVID-19. The sequenced sample consisted of PBMCs or T cells enriched from blood (not recorded which). DNA for the CDR3: TGTGCCAGCAGTGAAGTTGGGGGGTATGGCTACACCTTC. Its translation is CASSEVGGYGYTF.